Sequencing of this TCR beta chain was carried out in a study of T cells in tuberculosis. The study, taken as a whole, reports: Using the GMM-specific repertoire gave over 80% accuracy versus approximately 70% with motifs.

Per the germline V gene, CDR1 is MDHEN and CDR2 is SYDVKM. V was pared by 5 bases and J by 6 bases, with 7 bases of the junction left unmatched. This CDR3 is built from 14 residues. Some clones are missing from TCRdb's copy, which holds only in-frame ones; the method was immunoSEQ multiplex PCR. The sample lists 30,000 to 35,000 clones, about 89% occurring once. Note on this clone: Its antigen is currently unknown.

Sample: PBMCs. The origin of this receptor is a donor aged 10-30 years with latent tuberculosis or without tuberculosis infection. The V call is TRBV28, the J call TRBJ2-1; 7 bases line up with TRBD1. This chain's CDR3 is CASSQGDGVNEQFF. In DNA form, the CDR3 reads TGTGCCAGCAGTCAGGGGGACGGGGTCAATGAGCAGTTCTTC. Complete variable domain (other parts from reference TRBV28 and TRBJ2-1): DVKVTQSSRYLVKRTGEKVFLECVQDMDHENMFWYRQDPGLGLRLIYFSYDVKMKEKGDIPEGYSVSREKKERFSLILESASTNQTSMYLCASSQGDGVNEQFFGPGTRLTVL.